A single sample is the source of the 5 T cell receptor beta chains below, sequenced in a study of blood T cells in healthy people across ages. The second PCR ran roughly 6 to 11 cycles with a sample-barcoded 5' primer and J-beta primers. TCRdb passed the 5' RACE reads through MiXCR, listing each CDR3 protein once. The sample holds fewer than 950,000 distinct CDR3 sequences, roughly 50% seen once. Sequencing used blood. The receptors were sampled from an older man in good health.

This chain connects TRBV7-3 to TRBJ2-3; 8 bases map to TRBD2. V trimming: 2 bases; J trimming: 4 bases; junction bases outside the gene matches: 8. This CDR3 contains 16 residues. CDR1 and CDR2 from the germline V gene are SGHTA and FQGTGA. CDR3 sequence reads: CASSLGSGSMADTQYF. Written as DNA, the CDR3 is TGTGCCAGCAGCTTAGGGAGCGGGAGCATGGCAGATACGCAGTATTTT. Combining the CDR3 with reference TRBV7-3 and TRBJ2-3 gives the whole variable domain GAGVSQTPSNKVTEKGKYVELRCDPISGHTALYWYRQSLGQGPEFLIYFQGTGAADDSGLPNDRFFAVRPEGSVSTLKIQRTERGDSAVYLCASSLGSGSMADTQYFGPGTRLTVL.

This chain uses TRBV20-1 with TRBJ2-7; 8 bases map to TRBD2. From germline, CDR1 is DFQATT and CDR2 SNEGSKA (reference sequence). The CDR3 extends over 15 amino acids. V lost 1 base, J lost 3 bases, and 8 bases stayed unmatched. CDR3 sequence reads: CSARGSGVGFYEQYF. CDR3 sequence (DNA): TGCAGTGCTAGAGGTAGCGGGGTAGGGTTCTACGAGCAGTACTTC.

The chain uses TRBV5-1 and TRBJ2-1, with 9 bases aligning to TRBD1. Trimming at V came to 6 bases and at J to 4 bases, leaving 5 bases not matched to a gene. The CDR3 has 14 residues. Germline loops: CDR1 SGHRS, CDR2 YFSETQ. CDR3 sequence (DNA): TGCGCCAGCAACGAGGGGACAGGGTACAATGAGCAGTTCTTC. Amino acids: CASNEGTGYNEQFF.

This chain connects TRBV20-1 to TRBJ2-5; the match to TRBD1 covers 7 bases. Germline-derived CDR1 and CDR2 are DFQATT and SNEGSKA (reference sequence). V lost 5 bases to trimming and J lost 11 bases; unmatched junction nucleotides: 17. The CDR3 is 14 amino acids. The DNA for the CDR3 is TGCAGTGCTGCCCGGGACAGCCGCTCCTACAAGCAGTACTTC. This translates into CSAARDSRSYKQYF.

V gene TRBV24-1 combines with J gene TRBJ1-2; D remains ambiguous. This CDR3 region has 14 residues. Trimming shortened V by 3 bases and J by 6 bases, and 13 bases separated the two germline ends. Germline CDR1 is KGHDR and CDR2 is SFDVKD. The CDR3: CATSDTRSRDGYTF. The CDR3 nucleotides are TGTGCCACCAGTGATACACGGTCCCGGGATGGCTACACCTTC.